One TCR beta chain is described in this entry. What was amplified from RNA transcripts were TCR beta CDR3 regions. TCR CDR3 regions were first amplified by RT-PCR with HTBI primers. TCRdb used MiXCR to reprocess the multiplex PCR reads, holding one entry per CDR3 protein. The sample includes roughly 100,000 distinct CDR3 sequences, about half of them seen just once. Absent ophthalmopathy progression within 18 months defined stable Graves' hyperthyroidism. Diagnosis of hyperthyroidism was new in patients aged 18 to 65, and its duration was under 2 months. CDR3 size: 12 residues. V was clipped by 9 bases and J by 6 bases; unmatched bases: 4. Germline lookup yields CDR1 MNHNY and CDR2 SVGAGI (reference sequence). The data belong to a study of T cells in Graves' hyperthyroidism and ophthalmopathy.

V and J are TRBV6-6 and TRBJ2-4, with TRBD1 identical over 8 bases. Specimen: blood. This TCR was sampled from a middle-aged man with Graves' hyperthyroidism. The CDR3 DNA sequence: TGTGCCAGTAGGACAGGGAGAAACATTCAGTACTTC. Its protein product is CASRTGRNIQYF.